The rows below give T cell receptor beta chains drawn from one sample of a study of Ad26.COV2.S vaccination and SARS-CoV-2 variants. Profiling relied on immunoSEQ multiplex PCR, and the TCRdb table lists in-frame clones only, not all of them. The profile shows about 460,000 clones, 89% of them singletons. Sequencing was performed on peripheral blood, taken in a trial of Ad26.COV2.S vaccine versus placebo. The receptors were sampled from a person aged 18-65 years who received the Ad26.COV2.S COVID-19 vaccine or a placebo. CDR3s include the opening cysteine and the closing phenylalanine or tryptophan. A D gene is named only where the DNA matches it firmly.

D gene,V gene,CDR3 protein
.,TRBV3-1/TRBV3-2,CASSQDTGLAEAFF
TRBD2,TRBV28,CASMIDPSGPTGELFF
TRBD2,TRBV3-1/TRBV3-2,CASSQASGGFDEQFF
.,TRBV28,CASSVHYEQYF
.,TRBV20-1,CSASSGANNQPQHF
.,TRBV6-6,CASLVGERWETQYF
.,TRBV4-3,CASSQARLRDTEAFF
.,TRBV28,CASSPPDLNEQFF
.,TRBV25-1,CASSDHRTNTGELFF
.,TRBV5-1,CASSLAVRDEAFF
.,TRBV6-2/TRBV6-3,CASSSQGSGQFF
.,TRBV6-5,CASSYGRNEQYF
TRBD2,TRBV2,CASSEILAGSYEQYF
TRBD1,TRBV29-1,CSVAGTGRRKQYF
TRBD2,TRBV12-3/TRBV12-4,CASSLGREQFF
TRBD2,TRBV4-3,CASSQGRGGYNEQFF
.,TRBV27,CASSLSGYSYEQYF
TRBD1,TRBV28,CASSLTGVMANTGELFF
TRBD1,TRBV4-1,CASSQGLSGGQSNQPQHF
TRBD2,TRBV11-3,CASSPRGGNQETQYF
TRBD1,TRBV5-1,CASSRTGSEGSPLHF
.,TRBV6-5,CASSYDWVTEAFF
.,TRBV7-2,CASTLSAIRTDTQYF
.,TRBV7-2,CASSILGQTYEQYF
TRBD1,TRBV27,CASSLSSGTGNQPQHF
.,TRBV7-3,CASSLSGLESYEQYF
.,TRBV7-2,CASSLVFQGTEAFF
.,TRBV4-1,CASSQEDYYNEQFF
TRBD2,TRBV28,CASSFPRAGGYNEQFF
.,TRBV7-9,CASSSTARYQPQHF
.,TRBV28,CASSLFDSDSNQPQHF
.,TRBV18,CASSPRGSTDTQYF
TRBD1,TRBV6-5,CASLSGQGDQPQHF
TRBD2,TRBV6-5,CASSYLTGGLGGELFF
.,TRBV28,CASSLHGVRGLYNSPLHF
.,TRBV6-5,CASRTGGPGNQPQHF
TRBD2,TRBV28,CASSLFVVRTSGRGEQFF
TRBD1,TRBV27,CASSSPGQGYNSPLHF
TRBD2,TRBV5-4,CASSLGALAGGRNEQFF
TRBD2,TRBV7-9,CASSLGTSGSYEQYF